Listed below are T cell receptor beta chains from one sample, sequenced in a study of T-cell memory formation after mild COVID-19. TCRdb processed the 5' RACE reads anew with MiXCR; each CDR3 protein has one entry. The sample records around 250,000 distinct CDR3 sequences, 15% to 20% being singletons. The sample taken for sequencing was PBMCs or a T cell subset sorted from them (not recorded which). All receptors derive from a man between 18 and 29 years old who had mild COVID-19 (a few samples of this study predate the infection). Cell type and time point are not known. Both conserved end residues are part of each CDR3. The order of the fields is clone size, V gene, J gene, D gene, CDR3 DNA, CDR3 protein. The D gene is left open where the match is weak. Clone size is given for some rows only: seen once, a few or many times, or a class if the clone is expanded.

few	TRBV12-3/TRBV12-4	TRBJ2-6	-	TGTGCCAGCAGCCCGACTTGGGAGACTGGGGCCAACGTCCTGACTTTC	CASSPTWETGANVLTF
many	TRBV4-2	TRBJ2-3	-	TGTGCCAGCAGCCAAGACCTCCTTATATCAGATACGCAGTATTTT	CASSQDLLISDTQYF
many	TRBV7-3	TRBJ2-1	-	TGTGCCAGCAGCTCCGCGATAGACAATGAGCAGTTCTTC	CASSSAIDNEQFF
few	TRBV14	TRBJ2-3	-	TGTGCCAGCAGCCAAGAGGAACGAGGACATACAGATACGCAGTATTTT	CASSQEERGHTDTQYF
-	TRBV7-3	TRBJ1-2	-	TGTGCCAGCAGCTCCCCAGGTATAGAAGGCTACACCTTC	CASSSPGIEGYTF
-	TRBV7-2	TRBJ1-5	-	TGTGCCAGCAGCCAGACCGAGGGGCCGCGGCCCCAGCATTTT	CASSQTEGPRPQHF
-	TRBV7-2	TRBJ2-3	TRBD2	TGTGCCAGCAGCTTGGGGCCTAGCGGGGCCACAGATACGCAGTATTTT	CASSLGPSGATDTQYF
-	TRBV7-6	TRBJ2-6	TRBD2	TGTGCCAGCAGCCCCCGGGGGGGGGCTGGGGCCAACGTCCTGACTTTC	CASSPRGGAGANVLTF
-	TRBV15	TRBJ2-3	TRBD1	TGTGCCACCAGCATAAGACGGACAGGGGCAGATACGCAGTATTTT	CATSIRRTGADTQYF
few	TRBV4-1	TRBJ2-5	TRBD2	TGCGCCAGCAGCCAAAGTCCCACGGGGGGGTGGCAAGAGACCCAGTACTTC	CASSQSPTGGWQETQYF
-	TRBV3-1	TRBJ1-2	TRBD1	TGTGCCAGCAGCGACCCGGGACAGGGAAGTTATGGCTACACCTTC	CASSDPGQGSYGYTF
-	TRBV2	TRBJ2-3	-	TGTGCCAGCAGTGAGCGAGGGAGGCTCTTACAGTGGTATTTT	CASSERGRLLQWYF
-	TRBV18	TRBJ2-6	-	TGTGCCAGCTCAGATCGCCCCTCCTATAACCCGTGGGCCAACGTCCTGACTTTC	CASSDRPSYNPWANVLTF
-	TRBV6-5	TRBJ1-5	-	TGTGCCAGCAGTTACGGAGGAGGAGATCAGCCCCAGCATTTT	CASSYGGGDQPQHF
-	TRBV20-1	TRBJ2-5	-	TGCAGTGCTAGAGAGCCAGCGGTGGGTCAAGAGACCCAGTACTTC	CSAREPAVGQETQYF
-	TRBV20-1	TRBJ2-5	-	TGCAGTGCTAGTAAAAGTACGGGGCCGACGGAGACCCAGTACTTC	CSASKSTGPTETQYF
-	TRBV11-2	TRBJ2-5	-	TGTGCCAGCAGCCGAGGGTCACCTCAAGAGACCCAGTACTTC	CASSRGSPQETQYF
-	TRBV18	TRBJ1-6	-	TGTGCCAGCGGGGCAGGGGATAATTCACCCCTCCACTTT	CASGAGDNSPLHF
-	TRBV6-2/TRBV6-3	TRBJ2-4	-	TGTGCCAGCAGACCAAAGGAACACACCTTAGCCAAAAACATTCAGTACTTC	CASRPKEHTLAKNIQYF
-	TRBV6-6	TRBJ1-1	-	TGTGCCAGCAGCAACTTCAGGGAATGGTATACGGCTGAAGCTTTCTTT	CASSNFREWYTAEAFF
few	TRBV4-2	TRBJ1-5	-	TGTGCCAGCGCCCAGAGCCCCGAGGGCAATCAGCCCCAGCATTTT	CASAQSPEGNQPQHF
few	TRBV5-1	TRBJ2-1	-	TGCGCCAGCAGCTTGGCCGGCAGGGAGGACAATGAGCAGTTCTTC	CASSLAGREDNEQFF